This is a list of T cell receptor beta chains from one sample in a study of a mutant IDH1 vaccine in newly diagnosed glioma. Method: immunoSEQ multiplex PCR; TCRdb's copy keeps in-frame clones and lacks some. The table has tens of thousands of clones, about four fifths seen once; the top ten hold 3.2%. The antigens these receptors bind are not known. Sequences were derived from PBMCs, sampled from a glioma patient whose treatment included an IDH1 peptide vaccine. The receptors shown here come from a man aged 40-49 years with glioma. Some clones in this sample may be carry-over from other donors' samples. Both conserved end residues are part of each CDR3. D genes are given only for firm matches. Only some rows state a clone size, as once, few, many or a class for expanded clones.

cdr3_nt: TGTGCCAGCAGCGCGGGACAGGAGTATGGCTACACCTTC
cdr3_aa: CASSAGQEYGYTF
v_call: TRBV5-6
cdr3_length: 13
j_call: TRBJ1-2
clone_size: -
d_call: TRBD1

cdr3_nt: TGCGCCAGCAGCTTGGTCGGCAGGGCGCACTCTGGAAACACCATATATTTT
cdr3_aa: CASSLVGRAHSGNTIYF
v_call: TRBV5-1
cdr3_length: 17
j_call: TRBJ1-3
clone_size: -
d_call: -

cdr3_nt: TGTGCCAGCAGCTTGGCCTATCGGGGCTCCTATGGCTACACCTTC
cdr3_aa: CASSLAYRGSYGYTF
v_call: TRBV5-6
cdr3_length: 15
j_call: TRBJ1-2
clone_size: -
d_call: -

cdr3_nt: TGTGCCATCAGTGTGGGAGAGAACGAATACAATGAGCAGTTCTTC
cdr3_aa: CAISVGENEYNEQFF
v_call: TRBV10-3
cdr3_length: 15
j_call: TRBJ2-1
clone_size: -
d_call: -

cdr3_nt: TGTGCCAGCAGCATGGGGCTTGGAAACACCATATATTTT
cdr3_aa: CASSMGLGNTIYF
v_call: TRBV7-2
cdr3_length: 13
j_call: TRBJ1-3
clone_size: -
d_call: -

cdr3_nt: TGCGCCAGCAGCCAAGATCGTGGGGGTTGGGAAGCTTTCTTT
cdr3_aa: CASSQDRGGWEAFF
v_call: TRBV4-1
cdr3_length: 14
j_call: TRBJ1-1
clone_size: -
d_call: -

cdr3_nt: TGCGCCAGCCCTGCTGATAGGGAACTAAACTACGAGCAGTACTTC
cdr3_aa: CASPADRELNYEQYF
v_call: TRBV10-1
cdr3_length: 15
j_call: TRBJ2-7
clone_size: -
d_call: -

cdr3_nt: TGTGCCAGCAGAGCCGGGTCATATAGCAATCAGCCCCAGCATTTT
cdr3_aa: CASRAGSYSNQPQHF
v_call: TRBV6-5
cdr3_length: 15
j_call: TRBJ1-5
clone_size: -
d_call: -

cdr3_nt: TGTGCCACCAGCAGAGATTCCGGTCGGACACTTAGCTCCTACGAGCAGTACTTC
cdr3_aa: CATSRDSGRTLSSYEQYF
v_call: TRBV15
cdr3_length: 18
j_call: TRBJ2-7
clone_size: once
d_call: -

cdr3_nt: TGTGCCATCAGTGTAGGTGCAGGGGGCGGTTCACCCCTCCACTTT
cdr3_aa: CAISVGAGGGSPLHF
v_call: TRBV10-3
cdr3_length: 15
j_call: TRBJ1-6
clone_size: -
d_call: TRBD1

cdr3_nt: TGTGCCAGCAGCTTAAGTCGACTGAACACCGGGGAGCTGTTTTTT
cdr3_aa: CASSLSRLNTGELFF
v_call: TRBV7-2
cdr3_length: 15
j_call: TRBJ2-2
clone_size: -
d_call: -

cdr3_nt: TGTGCCATATCGGGAGACGCGACCCAGTACTTC
cdr3_aa: CAISGDATQYF
v_call: TRBV2
cdr3_length: 11
j_call: TRBJ2-5
clone_size: few
d_call: -

cdr3_nt: TGTGCCACCTCTTTCGGGGACAGGGGGCTTAACTATGGCTACACCTTC
cdr3_aa: CATSFGDRGLNYGYTF
v_call: TRBV13
cdr3_length: 16
j_call: TRBJ1-2
clone_size: few
d_call: TRBD1

cdr3_nt: TGTGCCAGCAGCATCCGAGGGATTGAAGCTTTCTTT
cdr3_aa: CASSIRGIEAFF
v_call: TRBV7-8
cdr3_length: 12
j_call: TRBJ1-1
clone_size: -
d_call: -

cdr3_nt: TGTGCCAGCGTGGACAGGGGGTCTGAGGCTGAAGCTTTCTTT
cdr3_aa: CASVDRGSEAEAFF
v_call: TRBV4-2
cdr3_length: 14
j_call: TRBJ1-1
clone_size: -
d_call: TRBD1

cdr3_nt: TGCAGCGTGGCTGATTCCTACGAGCAGTACTTC
cdr3_aa: CSVADSYEQYF
v_call: TRBV29-1
cdr3_length: 11
j_call: TRBJ2-7
clone_size: -
d_call: -

cdr3_nt: TGCAGTGCAAGGGAGTACACTGAAGCTTTCTTT
cdr3_aa: CSAREYTEAFF
v_call: TRBV20-1
cdr3_length: 11
j_call: TRBJ1-1
clone_size: medium-sized
d_call: -

cdr3_nt: TGCGCCAGCAGCTTGGGAGGGACAGGGAATCAGCCCCAGCATTTT
cdr3_aa: CASSLGGTGNQPQHF
v_call: TRBV5-1
cdr3_length: 15
j_call: TRBJ1-5
clone_size: few
d_call: TRBD1

cdr3_nt: TGTGCCAGCAGTTACTCTCAGGCGGGGGTTCGCTACACCTTC
cdr3_aa: CASSYSQAGVRYTF
v_call: TRBV6-5
cdr3_length: 14
j_call: TRBJ1-2
clone_size: once
d_call: -

cdr3_nt: TGCGCCAGCAGCTTGGCGACGGAGAACACTGAAGCTTTCTTT
cdr3_aa: CASSLATENTEAFF
v_call: TRBV5-1
cdr3_length: 14
j_call: TRBJ1-1
clone_size: -
d_call: -

cdr3_nt: TGTGCCAGCAGCTACACAGATACGCAGTATTTT
cdr3_aa: CASSYTDTQYF
v_call: TRBV7-9
cdr3_length: 11
j_call: TRBJ2-3
clone_size: once
d_call: -

cdr3_nt: TGTGCCAGCAGACTTCCCGGGGATGAGCAGTTCTTC
cdr3_aa: CASRLPGDEQFF
v_call: TRBV6-1
cdr3_length: 12
j_call: TRBJ2-1
clone_size: -
d_call: -

cdr3_nt: TGCAGCGTTGGCGAGGGGCGCAACTATGGCTACACCTTC
cdr3_aa: CSVGEGRNYGYTF
v_call: TRBV29-1
cdr3_length: 13
j_call: TRBJ1-2
clone_size: -
d_call: -

cdr3_nt: TGTGCCTGGAGTAACGGGGGCGCGGATCAGCCCCAGCATTTT
cdr3_aa: CAWSNGGADQPQHF
v_call: TRBV30
cdr3_length: 14
j_call: TRBJ1-5
clone_size: few
d_call: -

cdr3_nt: TGTGCCTGGAGTGGGGGGATTAATGAAAAACTGTTTTTT
cdr3_aa: CAWSGGINEKLFF
v_call: TRBV30
cdr3_length: 13
j_call: TRBJ1-4
clone_size: -
d_call: -

cdr3_nt: TGCGCCAGCAGCCAGTTGGCGGGGGGATACAATGAGCAGTTCTTC
cdr3_aa: CASSQLAGGYNEQFF
v_call: TRBV4-1
cdr3_length: 15
j_call: TRBJ2-1
clone_size: -
d_call: TRBD2

cdr3_nt: TGTGCCAGCAGCTCTCCGGGACAGGGGTACACCGGGGAGCTGTTTTTT
cdr3_aa: CASSSPGQGYTGELFF
v_call: TRBV5-4
cdr3_length: 16
j_call: TRBJ2-2
clone_size: -
d_call: TRBD1

cdr3_nt: TGTGCCAGCAGCGCAGGGGGCGCGAGGTTTGCTTTCTTT
cdr3_aa: CASSAGGARFAFF
v_call: TRBV7-2
cdr3_length: 13
j_call: TRBJ1-1
clone_size: once
d_call: TRBD1

cdr3_nt: TGCAGCGTTGGCACTAGCGGGGGAGCCAAAAACATTCAGTACTTC
cdr3_aa: CSVGTSGGAKNIQYF
v_call: TRBV29-1
cdr3_length: 15
j_call: TRBJ2-4
clone_size: once
d_call: TRBD2

cdr3_nt: TGTGCCATCCCGGGACTATACCTCTCTGGGGCCAACGTCCTGACTTTC
cdr3_aa: CAIPGLYLSGANVLTF
v_call: TRBV28
cdr3_length: 16
j_call: TRBJ2-6
clone_size: -
d_call: TRBD2

cdr3_nt: TGTGCCAGCAGCCAAGAAGAAAGCTCCTATAATTCACCCCTCCACTTT
cdr3_aa: CASSQEESSYNSPLHF
v_call: TRBV14
cdr3_length: 16
j_call: TRBJ1-6
clone_size: once
d_call: -

cdr3_nt: TGTGCCAGCAGTGAAGTGGGGGGAGATGGCAATCAGCCCCAGCATTTT
cdr3_aa: CASSEVGGDGNQPQHF
v_call: TRBV6-1
cdr3_length: 16
j_call: TRBJ1-5
clone_size: -
d_call: -

cdr3_nt: TGTGCCATCACTAGCGGGGGCACACAAGAGACCCAGTACTTC
cdr3_aa: CAITSGGTQETQYF
v_call: TRBV10-3
cdr3_length: 14
j_call: TRBJ2-5
clone_size: -
d_call: TRBD2

cdr3_nt: TGCAGCGCGGGGGGGGGAGAGGGTGAAAAACTGTTTTTT
cdr3_aa: CSAGGGEGEKLFF
v_call: TRBV29-1
cdr3_length: 13
j_call: TRBJ1-4
clone_size: -
d_call: -

cdr3_nt: TGCGCCAGCAGCTTGGGGGAGGGGGCTGGTTACGAGCAGTACTTC
cdr3_aa: CASSLGEGAGYEQYF
v_call: TRBV5-1
cdr3_length: 15
j_call: TRBJ2-7
clone_size: -
d_call: -

cdr3_nt: TGTGCCAGCGCCAGGGGGACAGGGGACGAGCAGTACTTC
cdr3_aa: CASARGTGDEQYF
v_call: TRBV27
cdr3_length: 13
j_call: TRBJ2-7
clone_size: once
d_call: TRBD1

cdr3_nt: TGCGCCAGCAGCCAATGGCGGGGGGACGGGGAGCTGTTTTTT
cdr3_aa: CASSQWRGDGELFF
v_call: TRBV4-1
cdr3_length: 14
j_call: TRBJ2-2
clone_size: -
d_call: TRBD2

cdr3_nt: TGTGCCAGCTCCTTTGAGGGTGAAGCTTTCTTT
cdr3_aa: CASSFEGEAFF
v_call: TRBV27
cdr3_length: 11
j_call: TRBJ1-1
clone_size: -
d_call: -

cdr3_nt: TGCGCCAGCAGCGCCAGGGACAGGACAAACACTGAAGCTTTCTTT
cdr3_aa: CASSARDRTNTEAFF
v_call: TRBV5-1
cdr3_length: 15
j_call: TRBJ1-1
clone_size: -
d_call: TRBD1

cdr3_nt: TGTGCCACCAGCAGAGTACTAGCGGGGGCCTTTGGGGAGCTGTTTTTT
cdr3_aa: CATSRVLAGAFGELFF
v_call: TRBV15
cdr3_length: 16
j_call: TRBJ2-2
clone_size: -
d_call: TRBD2

cdr3_nt: TGTGCCAGCAGTGGACAGGAGGGCTCCTATAATTCACCCCTCCACTTT
cdr3_aa: CASSGQEGSYNSPLHF
v_call: TRBV2
cdr3_length: 16
j_call: TRBJ1-6
clone_size: medium-sized
d_call: -

cdr3_nt: TGTGCCAGCAGCTTGCGAAGGACAGAAAATGAAAAACTGTTTTTT
cdr3_aa: CASSLRRTENEKLFF
v_call: TRBV5-4
cdr3_length: 15
j_call: TRBJ1-4
clone_size: -
d_call: -

cdr3_nt: TGTGCCAGCAGCCCTACGGGGGGATGGACTAATGAAAAACTGTTTTTT
cdr3_aa: CASSPTGGWTNEKLFF
v_call: TRBV9
cdr3_length: 16
j_call: TRBJ1-4
clone_size: once
d_call: -

cdr3_nt: TGTGCCAGCAGCAAGGGACCGAGCTCTGGGGCCAACGTCCTGACTTTC
cdr3_aa: CASSKGPSSGANVLTF
v_call: TRBV7-3
cdr3_length: 16
j_call: TRBJ2-6
clone_size: -
d_call: -

cdr3_nt: TGTGCCAGCAGCCAATTGTATAATTCACCCCTCCACTTT
cdr3_aa: CASSQLYNSPLHF
v_call: TRBV14
cdr3_length: 13
j_call: TRBJ1-6
clone_size: once
d_call: -

cdr3_nt: TGTGCCAGCAGTTTTCCCGGACGTTACGAGCAGTACTTC
cdr3_aa: CASSFPGRYEQYF
v_call: TRBV27
cdr3_length: 13
j_call: TRBJ2-7
clone_size: -
d_call: -

cdr3_nt: TGTGCCAGCAGCCAATGGGGGGGCGCGGAAATGAACGATGGCTACACCTTC
cdr3_aa: CASSQWGGAEMNDGYTF
v_call: TRBV7-2
cdr3_length: 17
j_call: TRBJ1-2
clone_size: few
d_call: -

cdr3_nt: TGTGCCAGCAGTGCCTTGACTAGCGGGGGGCCTGACAATGAGCAGTTCTTC
cdr3_aa: CASSALTSGGPDNEQFF
v_call: TRBV28
cdr3_length: 17
j_call: TRBJ2-1
clone_size: -
d_call: TRBD2

cdr3_nt: TGTGCCAGCAGCCAACCATACCTGGACAGGGGATCCTATGGCTACACCTTC
cdr3_aa: CASSQPYLDRGSYGYTF
v_call: TRBV4-2
cdr3_length: 17
j_call: TRBJ1-2
clone_size: -
d_call: TRBD1

cdr3_nt: TGTGCCAGCAGCCCCGGACCAAAGGGGCAGTTCTTC
cdr3_aa: CASSPGPKGQFF
v_call: TRBV25-1
cdr3_length: 12
j_call: TRBJ2-1
clone_size: -
d_call: -

cdr3_nt: TGTGCCAGCAGTTTCATCACAGGGGCGAACACTGAAGCTTTCTTT
cdr3_aa: CASSFITGANTEAFF
v_call: TRBV27
cdr3_length: 15
j_call: TRBJ1-1
clone_size: -
d_call: TRBD1

cdr3_nt: TGTGCCAGCGCCCCCGGGACAGGGGTCAACGAGCAGTACTTC
cdr3_aa: CASAPGTGVNEQYF
v_call: TRBV2
cdr3_length: 14
j_call: TRBJ2-7
clone_size: -
d_call: TRBD1

cdr3_nt: TGCGCCAGCAGCAACCCCCTGTCGGGCGGGGGGTACTCCTACAATGAGCAGTTCTTC
cdr3_aa: CASSNPLSGGGYSYNEQFF
v_call: TRBV5-1
cdr3_length: 19
j_call: TRBJ2-1
clone_size: -
d_call: TRBD2

cdr3_nt: TGCGCCAGCAGCCAAGAGGGGGTTAACACTGAAGCTTTCTTT
cdr3_aa: CASSQEGVNTEAFF
v_call: TRBV4-1
cdr3_length: 14
j_call: TRBJ1-1
clone_size: few
d_call: -

cdr3_nt: TGTGCCATCAGCGCAGAGACCTCGGGGGACAGCCATAGGAGGTACTTC
cdr3_aa: CAISAETSGDSHRRYF
v_call: TRBV10-3
cdr3_length: 16
j_call: TRBJ2-7
clone_size: -
d_call: -

cdr3_nt: TGCGCCAGCAGCCACCAGGGGAGGGACTATGGCTACACCTTC
cdr3_aa: CASSHQGRDYGYTF
v_call: TRBV4-1
cdr3_length: 14
j_call: TRBJ1-2
clone_size: -
d_call: -

cdr3_nt: TGCGCCAGCAGTGAGAGTGGTGGGGCTTCCAAGCAGTTCTTC
cdr3_aa: CASSESGGASKQFF
v_call: TRBV10-1
cdr3_length: 14
j_call: TRBJ2-1
clone_size: -
d_call: -

cdr3_nt: TGTGCCAGCTCACCACAAGGTTCCCCTTCTAGGGACTACACCTTC
cdr3_aa: CASSPQGSPSRDYTF
v_call: TRBV18
cdr3_length: 15
j_call: TRBJ1-2
clone_size: -
d_call: -